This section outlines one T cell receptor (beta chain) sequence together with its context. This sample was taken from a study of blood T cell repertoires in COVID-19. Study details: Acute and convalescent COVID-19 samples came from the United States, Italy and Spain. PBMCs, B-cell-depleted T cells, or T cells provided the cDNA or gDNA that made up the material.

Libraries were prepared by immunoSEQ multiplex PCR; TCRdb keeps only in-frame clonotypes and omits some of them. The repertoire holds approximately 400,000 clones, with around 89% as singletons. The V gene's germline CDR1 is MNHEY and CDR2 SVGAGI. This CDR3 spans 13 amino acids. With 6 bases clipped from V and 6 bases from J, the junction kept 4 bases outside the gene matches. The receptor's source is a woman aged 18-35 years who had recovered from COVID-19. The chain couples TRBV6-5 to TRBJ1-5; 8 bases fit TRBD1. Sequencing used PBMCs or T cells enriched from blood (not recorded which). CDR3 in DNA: TGTGCCAGCAGCCAGGGGGCGAGTCAGCCCCAGCATTTT. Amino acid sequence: CASSQGASQPQHF.